This entry lists 32 T cell receptor beta chains sequenced from one sample in a study of vaccination and CD4 T cells after COVID-19 (dated 2022 in TCRdb). Library generation was performed with PCR. Sequencer: Illumina iSeq 100. TCR sequencing of DNA from cultured CD4+ T cells used the Oncomine TCR Beta short-read assay at the Johns Hopkins FTIC core. TCRdb reran the public reads through fastp at Q25 and MiXCR, keeping productive beta chains. A single entry per CDR3 protein holds the most common genes and DNA from its merged rows. Present in this sample are approximately 10,000 distinct CDR3 sequences, about 48% of which were seen just once. In total, the top ten clones hold about a fifth of the sample. This specimen's treatment or condition label, interpreted: roughly 10-day PBMC culture with coronavirus spike peptide pools or control peptides (ViraFEST assay). No cognate antigen is known for these TCRs.

Sequencing used cultured CD4+ T cells from blood, obtained after SARS-CoV-2 vaccination. These receptors originate from a human donor with COVID-19.

This chain connects TRBV7-2 to TRBJ1-3; no clear D. V was trimmed by 5 bases and J by 0 bases, leaving 5 bases between them. Germline V CDR1 and CDR2: SGHTA, FQGNSA. This CDR3 comprises 13 residues. CDR3: CASSQGSGNTIYF. DNA for the CDR3: TGTGCCAGCAGCCAAGGCTCTGGAAACACCATATATTTT.

This sequence joins TRBV24-1 and TRBJ2-3; D may correspond to TRBD1 or TRBD2 (5 bases each). Trimming pared 12 bases from V and 7 bases from J, leaving 19 bases between. Germline V lookup: CDR1 KGHDR, CDR2 SFDVKD. CDR3 length equals 13 residues. CDR3 amino acids: CASTRVGDNTQYF. The CDR3 DNA is TGTGCCTCCACCAGGGTCGGGGATAATACGCAGTATTTT.

The V call is TRBV6-1, the J call TRBJ2-3, with TRBD1 matching over 8 bases. V lost 9 bases and J lost 1; bases outside the gene matches: 18. CDR1 and CDR2 from the germline V gene are MNHNS and SASEGT. The CDR3 runs 18 residues. CDR3 in DNA: TGTGCCAGGACGACCCAGGGGGCGAGAAGATCATGCACAGATACGCAGTATTTT. Translation: CARTTQGARRSCTDTQYF.

This clonotype was counted only a few times. This rearrangement joins TRBV6-5 to TRBJ1-5; possibly TRBD1 for D (6 bases). Trimming shortened V by 1 base and J by 6 bases, and 13 bases separated the two germline ends. Germline V CDR1 and CDR2: MNHEY, SVGAGI. The CDR3 consists of 15 residues. CDR3 protein: CASSYLPGGRQPQHF. CDR3 coding DNA: TGTGCCAGCAGTTACTTACCCGGGGGCCGTCAGCCCCAGCATTTT.

This chain uses TRBV6-1 with TRBJ2-3; 8 positions agree with TRBD2. CDR1 MNHNS and CDR2 SASEGT come from the germline V gene. Trimming removed 10 bases from V and 1 base from J; junction bases left unmatched: 13. The CDR3 is made up of 16 amino acids. This chain's CDR3 is CATLTTMTSGTDTQYF. The CDR3 DNA is TGTGCCACCCTCACCACCATGACTAGCGGCACAGATACGCAGTATTTT.

The sample holds a few counts of this clonotype. The CDR3 nucleotides are TGTGCCAGCAGTTTAGCTTTATTTACCGGGGAGCTGTTTTTT. This sequence encodes CASSLALFTGELFF. V and J are TRBV27 and TRBJ2-2, with D unclear. This CDR3 region has 14 residues. Trimming cost V 2 bases and J 5 bases, with 9 bases left between them. Germline lookup yields CDR1 MNHEY and CDR2 SMNVEV (reference sequence).

The genes are TRBV19 and TRBJ2-7; D unresolved. The V end lost 6 bases, the J end lost 1 base, and 13 bases lay between the germline ends. Germline CDR1 reads LNHDA; CDR2 reads SQIVND (reference sequence). This CDR3 is built from 14 residues. The CDR3 region is CASSLNRISYEQYF. The CDR3 bases are TGTGCCAGTAGCCTAAATCGGATTTCCTACGAGCAGTACTTC.

This clonotype has a handful of counts. The chain links TRBV15 to TRBJ1-1; TRBD1 is a possible D gene (5 bases). Germline lookup yields CDR1 LNHNV and CDR2 YYDKDF (reference sequence). Trimming pared 0 bases from V and 7 bases from J, leaving 15 bases between. This CDR3 region has 15 residues. The DNA of the CDR3 is TGTGCCACCAGCAGAGATCCGGGGGGATTACTTGAAGCTTTCTTT. Translating it yields CATSRDPGGLLEAFF.

The chain is built from TRBV20-1 and TRBJ1-5; no reliable D call. Per the germline V gene, CDR1 is DFQATT and CDR2 is SNEGSKA (reference sequence). The CDR3 is made up of 14 amino acids. V was cut by 3 bases and J by 0 bases, with 9 bases left in between. The CDR3 is CSASDGNSNQPQHF. The CDR3, as DNA: TGCAGTGCTAGTGACGGGAATAGCAATCAGCCCCAGCATTTT.

The chain employs TRBV6-2 or TRBV6-3 and TRBJ2-5; 8 nucleotides line up with TRBD2. The CDR3 sequence is 15 residues long. Germline V gene sequence: CDR1 MNHEY, CDR2 SVGEGT. V lost 5 bases to trimming and J lost 4 bases; unmatched junction nucleotides: 9. The CDR3 protein is CASSIPGLVGETQYF. The CDR3 region has the DNA TGTGCCAGCAGTATACCGGGACTAGTGGGAGAGACCCAGTACTTC.

The gene calls are TRBV27 and TRBJ2-3, with D unresolved. The CDR3 has 16 amino acids. V lost 2 bases, J lost 2 bases, and 14 bases lay in between. Germline CDR1 reads MNHEY; CDR2 reads SMNVEV (reference sequence). The CDR3 bases are TGTGCCAGCAGTTTAGGGCTTCGGTCCCCCACAGATACGCAGTATTTT. Translating it yields CASSLGLRSPTDTQYF.

The chain has TRBV7-3 and TRBJ2-7; TRBD1 might be the D (5 bases). The germline V gene has CDR1 SGHTA and CDR2 FQGTGA. This CDR3 has 13 residues. V was shortened by 0 bases and J by 4 bases, with 7 bases between the two germline ends. CDR3: CASSLTPGYEQYF. The CDR3 DNA is TGTGCCAGCAGCTTAACCCCAGGGTACGAGCAGTACTTC. The full variable domain, rest sourced from reference TRBV7-3 and TRBJ2-7, is GAGVSQTPSNKVTEKGKYVELRCDPISGHTALYWYRQSLGQGPEFLIYFQGTGAADDSGLPNDRFFAVRPEGSVSTLKIQRTERGDSAVYLCASSLTPGYEQYFGPGTRLTVT.

This clonotype was seen a handful of times. J is TRBJ1-2 and V is TRBV7-3, with D maybe TRBD1 (6 bases). Trimming removed 5 bases from V and 7 bases from J, with 14 bases in between. Germline CDR1 and CDR2: SGHTA and FQGTGA. CDR3 size: 13 residues. CDR3 coding DNA: TGTGCCAGCAGCCCCACAGGGTTTGGTGGCTACACCTTC. It specifies CASSPTGFGGYTF.

This chain uses TRBV25-1 with TRBJ1-2, with D perhaps matching TRBD1 (5 bases). The CDR3 has 14 residues. Trimming took 8 bases from V and 4 from J, leaving 17 bases between them. Germline V gives CDR1 MGHDK, CDR2 SYGVNS. The CDR3 here is CASRGTGEGYGYTF. The DNA for the CDR3 is TGTGCCAGCCGGGGGACGGGGGAGGGCTATGGCTACACCTTC.

The rearrangement links TRBV7-2 to TRBJ1-2, with D perhaps matching TRBD1 (5 bases). CDR1 is SGHTA, CDR2 FQGNSA, per germline. This CDR3 has 16 residues. The ends were cut back, 1 base at V and 0 bases at J, with 12 bases in the middle. CDR3 sequence reads: CASSLGWGITNYGYTF. CDR3 DNA: TGTGCCAGCAGCTTAGGGTGGGGGATTACTAACTATGGCTACACCTTC.

The chain combines TRBV5-8 with TRBJ1-2, with D hard to call. V was clipped by 0 bases and J by 0 bases, with 6 bases between them. CDR3 length equals 14 residues. Germline values: CDR1 SGHTS, CDR2 YDEGEE. The DNA of the CDR3 is TGTGCCAGCAGCTTGGTTCAAGCTAACTATGGCTACACCTTC. It yields the protein CASSLVQANYGYTF.

This chain links TRBV11-2 with TRBJ2-3; 11 bases fit TRBD1. Germline lookup yields CDR1 SGHAT and CDR2 FQNNGV. There are 15 residues in the CDR3. J was trimmed by 4 bases and V by 6 bases; bases with no gene match: 6. CDR3 in amino acids: CASSQGQGESDTQYF. For the CDR3, the DNA is TGTGCCAGCAGTCAGGGACAGGGGGAGTCAGATACGCAGTATTTT.

V is TRBV20-1 and J is TRBJ1-3; 7 bases align to TRBD1. With 2 bases clipped from V and 9 bases from J, the junction kept 4 bases outside the gene matches. Germline V gives CDR1 DFQATT, CDR2 SNEGSKA (reference sequence). The CDR3 runs 12 residues. CDR3 protein: CSARRDSPTIYF. CDR3 nucleotides: TGCAGTGCTAGACGGGACAGTCCCACCATATATTTT.

This chain connects TRBV10-2 to TRBJ2-7; D may be TRBD1 (5 bases). The CDR3 has 13 residues. The V and J ends lost 4 bases and 4 bases respectively, with 11 bases between them. Germline V gene lookup returns CDR1 WSHSY and CDR2 SAAADI. This CDR3 reads CASSGPGLYEQYF. Here the CDR3 DNA reads TGCGCCAGCAGTGGTCCAGGGCTGTACGAGCAGTACTTC.

This sequence joins TRBV27 and TRBJ1-2; 7 bases line up with TRBD1. Germline CDR1 and CDR2: MNHEY and SMNVEV (reference sequence). With V trimmed by 5 bases and J by 8 bases, 14 bases remained unmatched. The length of the CDR3 is 15 residues. CDR3 amino acids: CASSTLGQPSGGYTF. CDR3 nucleotides: TGTGCCAGCAGTACCCTGGGACAGCCGTCTGGGGGCTACACCTTC.

This clonotype showed up just a few times. The chain is built from TRBV6-5 and TRBJ2-3; 9 bases map to TRBD1. The V gene end was trimmed by 4 bases and the J gene end by 4 bases; junction bases not matched to a gene: 6. The germline V gene encodes CDR1 MNHEY and CDR2 SVGAGI. The CDR3 consists of 15 residues. DNA of the CDR3: TGTGCCAGCAGTTTACAGGGGGCAAGAGCAGATACGCAGTATTTT. Amino acid sequence: CASSLQGARADTQYF.

The chain uses TRBV7-2 and TRBJ2-2; D is unresolved. CDR1 and CDR2 (germline): SGHTA, FQGNSA. V lost 3 bases to trimming and J lost 4 bases, with 6 bases between them. This CDR3 is 13 amino acids long. In DNA form, the CDR3 reads TGTGCCAGCAGCTTTAGTCTCACCGGGGAGCTGTTTTTT. This translates into CASSFSLTGELFF.

This clonotype was detected only a few times. V is TRBV6-5 and J is TRBJ1-2; 8 bases agree with TRBD1. This CDR3 region has 14 residues. Germline V lookup: CDR1 MNHEY, CDR2 SVGAGI. V shed 4 bases and J 5 bases; nucleotides not matched to a gene: 6. The CDR3 here is CASSSITGGYGYTF. The CDR3 DNA reads as TGTGCCAGCAGTTCCATTACAGGGGGGTATGGCTACACCTTC.

The chain carries TRBV6-1 and TRBJ1-5; 7 bases are a match to TRBD1. This CDR3 is built from 13 residues. V was clipped by 6 bases and J by 7 bases; unmatched bases: 6. CDR1 MNHNS and CDR2 SASEGT come from the germline V gene. CDR3 amino acids: CASRSTGDQPQHF. The CDR3, as DNA: TGTGCCAGCAGGAGCACAGGGGACCAGCCCCAGCATTTT.

This clonotype has just a few counts. The chain combines TRBV20-1 with TRBJ2-1, with 13 nucleotides matching TRBD2. V shed 4 bases, J shed 6 bases, and the junction held 3 bases outside the gene matches. Germline CDR1 DFQATT, CDR2 SNEGSKA (reference sequence). The CDR3 consists of 14 residues. The CDR3 DNA follows: TGCAGTGCTATACTAGCGGGGGGGCTCAATGAGCAGTTCTTC. Its protein product is CSAILAGGLNEQFF.

The V gene is TRBV29-1, the J gene TRBJ2-7; D unclear. Germline V lookup: CDR1 SQVTM, CDR2 ANQGSEA. This CDR3 is 11 amino acids long. The V and J ends lost 5 bases and 7 bases respectively, with 12 bases between them. CDR3 DNA sequence: TGCAGCGTTAGCAAAGGGTGGGAGCAGTACTTC. Encoded protein: CSVSKGWEQYF.

This clonotype appeared a few times. The genes are TRBV6-1 and TRBJ1-5, with TRBD1 matching over 7 bases. After removal of 2 bases from V and 5 bases from J, the junction contained 6 bases not matched to a gene. The germline gives CDR1 MNHNS, CDR2 SASEGT. This CDR3 has 15 residues. DNA of the CDR3: TGTGCCAGCAGTGAATTTGTGACAGGGCATCAGCCCCAGCATTTT. It is translated as CASSEFVTGHQPQHF.

The chain has TRBV5-8 and TRBJ2-7; D might be TRBD2 (6 bases). The V and J ends lost 6 bases and 2 bases respectively, with 18 bases between them. CDR3 size: 15 residues. CDR1 is SGHTS and CDR2 is YDEGEE in the germline V gene. The CDR3 spells CASIPASAITYEQYF. CDR3 coding DNA: TGTGCCAGCATCCCGGCTAGCGCTATCACCTACGAGCAGTACTTC.

In its sample, this clonotype was seen a few times. The chain has TRBV19 and TRBJ2-7, with TRBD2 as a possible D gene (6 bases). CDR3 length: 11 amino acids. The V end lost 7 bases, the J end lost 6 bases, and 10 bases lay between the germline ends. Germline-derived CDR1 and CDR2 are LNHDA and SQIVND (reference sequence). The CDR3 region is CASIGGFEQYF. CDR3 in DNA: TGTGCCAGTATTGGGGGGTTCGAGCAGTACTTC.

A few counts support this clonotype. This rearrangement joins TRBV7-9 to TRBJ2-5; possible D gene TRBD2, 5 bases. This CDR3 has 14 residues. The germline gives CDR1 SEHNR, CDR2 FQNEAQ (reference sequence). Trimming removed 5 bases from V and 1 base from J, with 11 bases in between. CDR3 sequence reads: CASSHFGVQETQYF. CDR3 bases: TGTGCCAGCAGCCACTTCGGGGTCCAAGAGACCCAGTACTTC. The full variable domain, in which reference TRBV7-9 and TRBJ2-5 provide the parts outside the CDR3, is DTGVSQNPRHKITKRGQNVTFRCDPISEHNRLYWYRQTLGQGPEFLTYFQNEAQLEKSRLLSDRFSAERPKGSFSTLEIQRTEQGDSAMYLCASSHFGVQETQYFGPGTRLLVL.

The CDR3 DNA follows: TGTGCCAGCAGTCCGCTCGGACTAGCGGGCTACGAGCAGTACTTC. This gives the protein CASSPLGLAGYEQYF. The V and J genes are TRBV27 and TRBJ2-7, with 11 bases lining up with TRBD2. This CDR3 has 15 amino acids. The germline V gene has CDR1 MNHEY and CDR2 SMNVEV (reference sequence). The J segment lost 3 bases and the V segment lost 5 bases, leaving 6 bases of the junction unmatched.

V gene TRBV11-2 combines with J gene TRBJ2-5, with 16 nucleotides matching TRBD2. From germline, CDR1 is SGHAT and CDR2 FQNNGV. After removal of 5 bases from V and 5 bases from J, the junction contained 8 bases not matched to a gene. The CDR3 loop spans 17 amino acids. CDR3 region: CASSPPGLAGGQETQYF. The DNA for the CDR3 is TGTGCCAGCAGCCCACCGGGACTAGCGGGGGGGCAGGAGACCCAGTACTTC. The entire variable domain, with the rest obtained from reference TRBV11-2 and TRBJ2-5, is as follows: EAGVAQSPRYKIIEKRQSVAFWCNPISGHATLYWYQQILGQGPKLLIQFQNNGVVDDSQLPKDRFSAERLKGVDSTLKIQPAKLEDSAVYLCASSPPGLAGGQETQYFGPGTRLLVL.